These 21 T cell receptor beta chains share one sample of origin, sequenced in a study of cytomegalovirus exposure and HLA in healthy donors. 13 Jbeta primers and 60 Vbeta primers were used for the PCR. Data came from immunoSEQ multiplex PCR; TCRdb stores just in-frame clones and leaves some out. The sample has hundreds of thousands of clones; roughly 79% are singletons. The sample comprised PBMCs. These receptors were obtained from a male donor in good health and CMV-seronegative.

This rearrangement joins TRBV9 to TRBJ2-2; a possible D gene is TRBD1 (6 bases). Germline V CDR1 and CDR2: SGDLS, YYNGEE. The CDR3 is 14 amino acids. The V and J ends lost 4 bases and 0 bases respectively, with 7 bases between them. This chain's CDR3 is CASSRQANTGELFF. CDR3 in DNA: TGTGCCAGCAGCCGACAGGCGAACACCGGGGAGCTGTTTTTT. Together with reference TRBV9 and TRBJ2-2, the CDR3 gives the full variable domain: DSGVTQTPKHLITATGQRVTLRCSPRSGDLSVYWYQQSLDQGLQFLIQYYNGEERAKGNILERFSAQQFPDLHSELNLSSLELGDSALYFCASSRQANTGELFFGEGSRLTVL.

The V gene is TRBV7-2, the J gene TRBJ2-6; TRBD1 agrees at 7 bases. CDR3 length equals 17 residues. Germline CDR1 is SGHTA and CDR2 is FQGNSA. V lost 6 bases, J lost 0 bases, and 8 bases stayed unmatched. The CDR3 here is CASRQGTARSGANVLTF. CDR3 in DNA: TGTGCCAGCAGGCAGGGGACAGCCCGCTCTGGGGCCAACGTCCTGACTTTC. Full variable domain (rest looked up from reference TRBV7-2 and TRBJ2-6): GAGVSQSPSNKVTEKGKDVELRCDPISGHTALYWYRQSLGQGLEFLIYFQGNSAPDKSGLPSDRFSAERTGGSVSTLTIQRTQQEDSAVYLCASRQGTARSGANVLTFGAGSRLTVL.

The J gene is TRBJ2-7, the V gene TRBV9; TRBD2 matches 8 bases. CDR1 and CDR2 from the germline V gene are SGDLS and YYNGEE. V gave up 4 bases and J gave up 2 bases; unmatched junction bases: 11. The CDR3 runs 16 residues. This CDR3 is CASSPGGAGITYEQYF. The CDR3 DNA reads as TGTGCCAGCAGCCCCGGGGGGGCGGGGATTACCTACGAGCAGTACTTC.

The chain uses TRBV13 and TRBJ1-3; D remains ambiguous. Trimming left V 3 bases short and J 7 bases short, with 7 bases between. CDR3 length: 12 residues. Germline V gene lookup returns CDR1 PRHDT and CDR2 FYEKMQ (reference sequence). DNA of the CDR3: TGTGCCAGCAGCTTGTTGAGGAACACCATATATTTT. Translating gives CASSLLRNTIYF.

The CDR3 DNA sequence: TGCGCCAGCAGCTTAGACAGTCACACAGATACGCAGTATTTT. Its translation is CASSLDSHTDTQYF. The V gene is TRBV5-1, the J gene TRBJ2-3; D is possibly TRBD1 (5 bases). The CDR3 is 14 residues long. The ends were cut back, 2 bases at V and 2 bases at J, with 9 bases in the middle. Per the germline V gene, CDR1 is SGHRS and CDR2 is YFSETQ.

This clone showed up just a few times. The V call is TRBV19, the J call TRBJ1-2; D remains unclear. This CDR3 is 14 amino acids long. Trimming removed 7 bases from V and 5 bases from J, with 17 bases in between. Germline V gene data show CDR1 as LNHDA and CDR2 as SQIVND (reference sequence). This chain's CDR3 is CASTGLPQEYGYTF. CDR3 DNA: TGTGCCAGTACCGGCCTACCTCAGGAATATGGCTACACCTTC.

V and J are TRBV27 and TRBJ1-1; D gene uncertain. V was trimmed by 1 base and J by 8 bases, leaving 8 bases between them. The CDR3 spans 12 residues. Germline-derived CDR1 and CDR2 are MNHEY and SMNVEV (reference sequence). DNA of the CDR3: TGTGCCAGCAGTTTATGGGCAGCCGAAGCTTTCTTT. This encodes CASSLWAAEAFF.

The chain's CDR3 is CASSLGGTGPYGYTF. The CDR3 nucleotides read TGTGCCAGCAGCTTAGGCGGGACAGGTCCCTATGGCTACACCTTC. The chain employs TRBV7-2 and TRBJ1-2, with 8 bases fitting TRBD1. Looked up from germline, CDR1 is SGHTA and CDR2 is FQGNSA. This CDR3 comprises 15 residues. V dropped 1 base and J dropped 4; count of bases not matched to a gene: 5.

This chain connects TRBV11-2 to TRBJ1-3; D ambiguous. The CDR3 covers 15 residues. In germline, CDR1 is SGHAT, CDR2 FQNNGV. V was pared by 3 bases and J by 0 bases, with 9 bases between. This CDR3 is CASSLFPSSGNTIYF. The CDR3 coding sequence is TGTGCCAGCAGCTTGTTTCCGAGCTCTGGAAACACCATATATTTT. Combining the CDR3 with reference TRBV11-2 and TRBJ1-3 gives the whole variable domain EAGVAQSPRYKIIEKRQSVAFWCNPISGHATLYWYQQILGQGPKLLIQFQNNGVVDDSQLPKDRFSAERLKGVDSTLKIQPAKLEDSAVYLCASSLFPSSGNTIYFGEGSWLTVV.

The chain links TRBV18 to TRBJ1-4; 7 positions match TRBD1. The V segment lost 8 bases and the J segment 8 bases; nucleotides outside the gene matches: 8. Germline values: CDR1 KGHSH, CDR2 LQKENI. This CDR3 comprises 13 residues. The CDR3 DNA sequence: TGTGCCAGCCGGACAGGAAGGGTAGAAAAACTGTTTTTT. Translation: CASRTGRVEKLFF.

V usage is TRBV4-1 and J usage is TRBJ2-1; 9 nucleotides match TRBD2. Germline V gene sequence: CDR1 MGHRA, CDR2 YSYEKL. With 6 bases clipped from V and 4 bases from J, the junction kept 10 bases outside the gene matches. This CDR3 spans 16 amino acids. In DNA, the CDR3 is TGCGCCAGCAGGGTCATTAGCGGGGGTCATTACAATGAGCAGTTCTTC. It specifies CASRVISGGHYNEQFF.

The gene calls are TRBV14 and TRBJ2-3, with no clear D. CDR1 is SGHDN and CDR2 is FVKESK in the germline V gene. The CDR3 loop spans 11 amino acids. V lost 1 base to trimming and J lost 9 bases, with 5 bases between them. CDR3 nucleotide sequence: TGTGCCAGCAGCCAAGGTCTGACGCAGTATTTT. Translated: CASSQGLTQYF. Supplemented by reference TRBV14 and TRBJ2-3, the full variable domain reads EAGVTQFPSHSVIEKGQTVTLRCDPISGHDNLYWYRRVMGKEIKFLLHFVKESKQDESGMPNNRFLAERTGGTYSTLKVQPAELEDSGVYFCASSQGLTQYFGPGTRLTVL.

The chain couples TRBV5-6 to TRBJ2-1, with 13 bases matching TRBD2. This CDR3 region has 15 residues. Trimming took 4 bases from V and 12 from J; bases not matched to a gene: 10. CDR1 SGHDT and CDR2 YYEEEE come from the germline V gene. The CDR3 sequence: CASSPRTSGGGGQFF. CDR3 nucleotides: TGTGCCAGCAGCCCCAGGACTAGCGGGGGTGGGGGGCAGTTCTTC. Full variable domain (outside the CDR3, taken from reference TRBV5-6 and TRBJ2-1): DAGVTQSPTHLIKTRGQQVTLRCSPKSGHDTVSWYQQALGQGPQFIFQYYEEEERQRGNFPDRFSGHQFPNYSSELNVNALLLGDSALYLCASSPRTSGGGGQFFGPGTRLTVL.

V gene TRBV15 combines with J gene TRBJ2-3; tentative D call: TRBD1 (5 bases). Germline loops: CDR1 LNHNV, CDR2 YYDKDF (reference sequence). V was clipped by 6 bases and J by 2 bases, with 15 bases between them. The CDR3 runs to 15 residues. The CDR3 region has the DNA TGTGCCACCAGTCCGACAGTTTTTCCCACAGATACGCAGTATTTT. This encodes CATSPTVFPTDTQYF.

This clone appeared once. This chain joins TRBV6-5 and TRBJ1-2; D gene ambiguous. Germline V gives CDR1 MNHEY, CDR2 SVGAGI. The CDR3 is 12 amino acids. V lost 7 bases and J 2 bases, leaving 8 bases between the germline ends. Written as DNA, the CDR3 is TGTGCCAGCAAAGTCGGGAACTATGGCTACACCTTC. This encodes CASKVGNYGYTF.

The V gene is TRBV7-9, the J gene TRBJ2-1; 8 bases agree with TRBD1. The CDR3 is 15 residues long. Trimming cost V 0 bases and J 6 bases; bases outside gene matches: 4. The germline V gene encodes CDR1 SEHNR and CDR2 FQNEAQ (reference sequence). CDR3 protein: CASSLAQGAGNEQFF. The CDR3 DNA follows: TGTGCCAGCAGCTTAGCCCAGGGGGCTGGCAATGAGCAGTTCTTC.

The chain employs TRBV11-3 and TRBJ2-5; 12 bases match TRBD2. CDR1 SGHNT and CDR2 YENEEA come from the germline V gene. The CDR3 spans 18 residues. V shed 2 bases, J shed 5 bases, and the junction held 12 bases outside the gene matches. The CDR3 nucleotides are TGTGCCAGCAGCTTAAGTGGTTGGCTAGCGGGGGGGCGTGAGACCCAGTACTTC. Its translation is CASSLSGWLAGGRETQYF.

This clone was counted a few times. The rearrangement uses TRBV30 and TRBJ1-2; a possible D gene is TRBD1 (5 bases). The CDR3 has 15 residues. Looked up from germline, CDR1 is GTSNPN and CDR2 is SVGIG (reference sequence). V was pared by 5 bases and J by 6 bases, with 22 bases between. The CDR3 DNA sequence: TGTGCCTGGCGTAAAAGAGGGGCGGGGTCCAATGGCTACACCTTC. This encodes CAWRKRGAGSNGYTF.

Only one count was recorded for this clone. V gene TRBV7-2 combines with J gene TRBJ2-6; D unclear. The germline V gene has CDR1 SGHTA and CDR2 FQGNSA. The V end lost 5 bases, the J end lost 4 bases, and 6 bases lay between the germline ends. CDR3 length equals 13 residues. For the CDR3, the DNA is TGTGCCAGCAGCCCCTACGGGGCCAACGTCCTGACTTTC. It encodes CASSPYGANVLTF.

This clone turned up a few times. The sample carries other DNA sequences with the same CDR3. The chain joins TRBV4-3 to TRBJ1-1, with no clear D. V was shortened by 0 bases and J by 1 base, with 3 bases between the two germline ends. The CDR3 is 13 residues long. Germline CDR1 reads LGHNA; CDR2 reads YSLEER. The CDR3 spells CASSQDRNTEAFF. The CDR3 nucleotides are TGCGCCAGCAGCCAAGACAGGAACACTGAAGCTTTCTTT.

The chain links TRBV5-1 to TRBJ2-7; possible D gene TRBD2, 6 bases. Germline V gives CDR1 SGHRS, CDR2 YFSETQ. This CDR3 has 14 residues. V was cut by 2 bases and J by 3 bases, with 12 bases left in between. The CDR3 nucleotides read TGCGCCAGCAGCTTCCGGGACTCAAACTACGAGCAGTACTTC. Translation: CASSFRDSNYEQYF.